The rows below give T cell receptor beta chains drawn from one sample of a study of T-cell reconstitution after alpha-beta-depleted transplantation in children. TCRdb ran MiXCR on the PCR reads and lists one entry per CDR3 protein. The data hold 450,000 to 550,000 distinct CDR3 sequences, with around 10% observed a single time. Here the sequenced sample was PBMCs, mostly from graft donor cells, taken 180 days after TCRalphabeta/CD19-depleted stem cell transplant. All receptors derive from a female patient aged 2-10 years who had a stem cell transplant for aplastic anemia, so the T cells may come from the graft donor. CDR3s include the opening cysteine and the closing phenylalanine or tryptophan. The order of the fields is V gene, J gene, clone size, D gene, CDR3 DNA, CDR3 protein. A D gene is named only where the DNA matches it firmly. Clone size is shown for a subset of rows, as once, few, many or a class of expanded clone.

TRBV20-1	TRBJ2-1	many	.	TGCAGTGCTAGTAGGCGGGAATTCAACAATGAGCAGTTCTTC	CSASRREFNNEQFF
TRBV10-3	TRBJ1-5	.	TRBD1	TGTTCCATCACCTCCGGGACAGGGCAGCCCCAGCATTTT	CSITSGTGQPQHF
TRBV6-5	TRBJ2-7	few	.	TGTGCCAGCAGTTATCGACTCGAGCAGTACTTC	CASSYRLEQYF
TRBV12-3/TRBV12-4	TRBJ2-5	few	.	TGTGCCAGCAGCGGACCGGGGGTCAGGGAAGAGACCCAGTACTTC	CASSGPGVREETQYF
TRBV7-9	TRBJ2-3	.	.	TGTGCCAGCAGCTTAGGTCTATTGGCTGACACGCAGTATTTT	CASSLGLLADTQYF
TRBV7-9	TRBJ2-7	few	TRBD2	TGTGCCAGCAGCTTTAGCGGGCGCTACGAGCAGTACTTC	CASSFSGRYEQYF
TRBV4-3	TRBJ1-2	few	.	TGCGCCAGCAGCCAAGTTACCCCGGGACGCTACTATGGCTACACCTTC	CASSQVTPGRYYGYTF
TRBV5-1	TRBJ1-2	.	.	TGCGCCAGCAGCCACCCCATGAGGGGGGGCTATGGCTACACCTTC	CASSHPMRGGYGYTF
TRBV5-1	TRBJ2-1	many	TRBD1	TGCGCCAGCAGCTTTGGGACAGGGCTCCCAAATGAGCAGTTCTTC	CASSFGTGLPNEQFF
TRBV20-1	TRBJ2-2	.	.	TGCAGTGCTGTGTTGACCGGGGAGCTGTTTTTT	CSAVLTGELFF
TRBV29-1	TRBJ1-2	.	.	TGCAGCGTAGACGGACCAACCTACTATGGCTACACCTTC	CSVDGPTYYGYTF
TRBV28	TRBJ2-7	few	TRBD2	TGTGCCAGCAGTTTAAGGCTAGCGGGCGTCATTTCCTACGAGCAGTACTTC	CASSLRLAGVISYEQYF
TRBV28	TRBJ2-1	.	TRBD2	TGTGCCAGCAGTTTAGAGTCCCTACTAGCGGGAGTAAAATCCTACAATGAGCAGTTCTTC	CASSLESLLAGVKSYNEQFF
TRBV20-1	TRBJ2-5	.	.	TGCGGAGTCGTAACATTGAGGGTCCAAAGGGTAGGAATGAGACGGACCCAGTACTTC	CGVVTLRVQRVGMRRTQYF
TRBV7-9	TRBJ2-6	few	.	TGTGCCAGCACCTTTTATTCTGGGGCCAACGTCCTGACTTTC	CASTFYSGANVLTF
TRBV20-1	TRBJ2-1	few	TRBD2	TGCAGTGCTTCGGAGCGGGAGGAACCCTACAATGAGCAGTTCTTC	CSASEREEPYNEQFF
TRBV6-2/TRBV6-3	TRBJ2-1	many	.	TGTGCCAGCAGTTACCAGATCTCCCACAACACCTACAATGAGCAGTTCTTC	CASSYQISHNTYNEQFF
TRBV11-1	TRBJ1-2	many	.	TGTGCCAGCAGCAACATAAGGGCATTTGGAGATGGCTACACCTTC	CASSNIRAFGDGYTF
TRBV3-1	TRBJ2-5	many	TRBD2	TGTGCCAGCAGCGCTTTCGGGGGGAGAAACCAAGAGACCCAGTACTTC	CASSAFGGRNQETQYF
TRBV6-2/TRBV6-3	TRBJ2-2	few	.	TGTGCCAGCTTACTCGGCGGGACCGGGGAGCTGTTTTTT	CASLLGGTGELFF
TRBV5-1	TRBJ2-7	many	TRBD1	TGCGCCAGCAGCAGGGGCACCGAGGGGGCGTACGAGCAGTACTTC	CASSRGTEGAYEQYF
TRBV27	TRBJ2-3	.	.	TGTGCCAGCAGTCTCTATCACAGATTAGGCACAGATACGCAGTATTTT	CASSLYHRLGTDTQYF
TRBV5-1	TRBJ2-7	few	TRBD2	TGCGCCAGCAGCCCCTGGACTAGCGGGCCTCATTTCAGCCACGAGCAGTACTTC	CASSPWTSGPHFSHEQYF
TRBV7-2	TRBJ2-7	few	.	TGTGCCAGCAGCTTAGAAGGGGGGAGCTCCTACGAGCAGTACTTC	CASSLEGGSSYEQYF
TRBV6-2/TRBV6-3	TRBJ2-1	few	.	TGTGCCAGCAGTTACTCGTTACAGACCAGCTCCTACAATGAGCAGTTCTTC	CASSYSLQTSSYNEQFF
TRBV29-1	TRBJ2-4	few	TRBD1	TGCAGCGTAGGGACAGGGAAAGGGGCCAAAAACATTCAGTACTTC	CSVGTGKGAKNIQYF
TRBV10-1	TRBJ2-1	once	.	TGCGCCAGCAGCGTTGTAGGCAGGTACAATGAGCAGTTCTTC	CASSVVGRYNEQFF
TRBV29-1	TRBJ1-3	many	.	TGCAGCGTTCTGCACAGTGTACGTGGAAACACCATATATTTT	CSVLHSVRGNTIYF
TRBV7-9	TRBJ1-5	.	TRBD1	TGTGCCAGCAGCTTAGTTAGACAGGGAAGGGACAATCAGCCCCAGCATTTT	CASSLVRQGRDNQPQHF
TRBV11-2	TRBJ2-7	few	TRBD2	TGTGCCAGCAGCCCTAAACTAGCGGGAGCGTACGAGCAGTACTTC	CASSPKLAGAYEQYF
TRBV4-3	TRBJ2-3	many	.	TGCGCCAGCAGCCGGGTCCTAGCCACAGATACGCAGTATTTT	CASSRVLATDTQYF
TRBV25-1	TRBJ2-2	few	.	TGTGCCAGCAGTGCCCACGCAAGACCGAACACCGGGGAGCTGTTTTTT	CASSAHARPNTGELFF
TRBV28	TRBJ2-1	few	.	TGTGCCAGCAGTTTAGGCGCGGTATCCTACAATGAGCAGTTCTTC	CASSLGAVSYNEQFF
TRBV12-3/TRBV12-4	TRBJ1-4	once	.	TGTGCCAGCAGTTTAGCGGCTCCCGTTCGGGAAAAACTGCTTTTT	CASSLAAPVREKLLF
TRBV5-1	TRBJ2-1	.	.	TGCGCCAGCACCCGGGTACCCCTGCTGACCTACAATGAGCAGTTCTTC	CASTRVPLLTYNEQFF
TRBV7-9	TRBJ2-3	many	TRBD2	TGTGCCAGCAGCCCCCCGGGAGGCGGGAGGCTAACAGATACGCAGTATTTT	CASSPPGGGRLTDTQYF
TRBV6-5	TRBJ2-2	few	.	TGTGCCAGCAGTTACTGGACAGGGGAGCTGTTTTTT	CASSYWTGELFF
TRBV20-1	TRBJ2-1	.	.	TGCAGTGCTAGCGGAGGGAAGTACAATGAGCAGTTCTTC	CSASGGKYNEQFF
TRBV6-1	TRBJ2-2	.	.	TGTGCCAGCAGGAGGGGCGACCCGAACACCGGGGAGCTGTTTTTT	CASRRGDPNTGELFF
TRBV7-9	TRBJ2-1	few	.	TGTGCCAGCAGCCAACCCCCGGGAGAAGGCAATGAGCAGTTCTTC	CASSQPPGEGNEQFF
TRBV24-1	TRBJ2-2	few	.	TGTGCCACCAGTGATTTCGGACAGAGTGGGATCGGGGAGCTGTTTTTT	CATSDFGQSGIGELFF
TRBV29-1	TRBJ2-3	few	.	TGCAGCGCCGTGACAGGCGCAGATACGCAGTATTTT	CSAVTGADTQYF